These 10 T cell receptor beta chains share one sample of origin, sequenced in a study of blood T cell repertoires in COVID-19. This table comes from immunoSEQ multiplex PCR, and its TCRdb copy is limited to in-frame clones, with some not included. The sample carries 100,000 to 150,000 clones, roughly 69% recorded once. Sequencing input: peripheral blood. These receptors were taken from a woman aged 65 to 85 with acute or convalescent COVID-19.

The genes are TRBV3-1 (or the pseudogene TRBV3-2) and TRBJ1-2, with 10 bases that match TRBD1. The germline V gene has CDR1 LGHDT and CDR2 YNNKEL (reference sequence). The CDR3 is made up of 15 amino acids. The J segment lost 2 bases and the V segment lost 1 base, leaving 1 base of the junction unmatched. CDR3 bases: TGTGCCAGCAGCCAAGGGACAGGGGGAAACTATGGCTACACCTTC. Residues: CASSQGTGGNYGYTF.

Points on this clone: The junction departs from germline at one end; a sequencing error may be responsible. This chain connects TRBV28 to TRBJ2-3, with D hard to call. The CDR3 is made up of 10 amino acids. Per the germline V gene, CDR1 is MDHEN and CDR2 is SYDVKM. CDR3 DNA: TGTGCCAGCAGTTTATCGTACGCAGTATTT. Protein: CASSLSYAVF.

V is TRBV18 and J is TRBJ2-1; D not resolved. V lost 4 bases to trimming and J lost 3 bases, with 13 bases between them. Germline V gives CDR1 KGHSH, CDR2 LQKENI. The CDR3 is 15 residues long. DNA of the CDR3: TGTGCCAGCTCACGGGTCTCGGAGAGCTACAATGAGCAGTTCTTC. Its translation: CASSRVSESYNEQFF.

The chain links TRBV12-3 or TRBV12-4 to TRBJ1-2, with D unclear. Deletions cut 1 base from V and 8 bases from J, with 11 bases between. There are 13 residues in the CDR3. CDR3 in DNA: TGTGCCAGCAGTTTAGGAGGGTCGAAAGGCTACACCTTC. It is translated as CASSLGGSKGYTF.

J is TRBJ1-1 and V is TRBV7-9; perhaps TRBD1 as D (5 bases). With 4 bases removed from V and 3 bases from J, the gap between germline ends came to 21 bases. The CDR3 spans 17 residues. Germline CDR1 is SEHNR and CDR2 is FQNEAQ (reference sequence). DNA for the CDR3: TGTGCCAGCAGCTCAAGGGGTGGTGGCCAACCCGACACTGAAGCTTTCTTT. It is translated as CASSSRGGGQPDTEAFF.

V is TRBV4-3 and J is TRBJ2-2; D perhaps matches TRBD1 (5 bases). The CDR3 consists of 15 residues. Germline CDR1 is LGHNA and CDR2 is YSLEER. V was trimmed by 6 bases and J by 0 bases, leaving 11 bases between them. CDR3 residues: CASSLTDTNTGELFF. The CDR3 DNA sequence: TGCGCCAGCAGTTTGACAGATACGAACACCGGGGAGCTGTTTTTT.

The CDR3 sequence is CASSSRDSPIGYTF. For the CDR3, the DNA is TGTGCCAGCAGCTCCCGGGACAGTCCTATTGGCTACACCTTC. The chain recombines TRBV5-4 with TRBJ1-2, with TRBD1 identical over 7 bases. The V and J ends lost 3 bases and 7 bases, in that order; junction bases with no gene match: 9. CDR3 length: 14 residues. Germline CDR1 is SGHNT and CDR2 is YYREEE (reference sequence).

CDR3: CASSSSSGRRNEQFF. DNA of the CDR3: TGTGCCAGCAGCTCGTCTAGCGGGAGACGCAATGAGCAGTTCTTC. V is TRBV7-9 and J is TRBJ2-1, with TRBD2 matching over 10 bases. After removal of 4 bases from V and 6 bases from J, the junction contained 6 bases not matched to a gene. This CDR3 contains 15 residues. From germline, CDR1 is SEHNR and CDR2 FQNEAQ (reference sequence).

V is TRBV7-9 and J is TRBJ1-2; TRBD1 agrees at 9 bases. V dropped 6 bases and J dropped 4; count of bases not matched to a gene: 9. The CDR3 consists of 15 residues. The germline CDR1 and CDR2 sequences are SEHNR and FQNEAQ (reference sequence). CDR3 loop: CASRTEQGAGYGYTF. The CDR3 coding sequence is TGTGCCAGCAGGACAGAACAGGGGGCTGGCTATGGCTACACCTTC.

This clone was seen at least ten times. The chain recombines TRBV14 with TRBJ2-2; tentatively, D is TRBD2 (6 bases). The V gene lost 0 bases and the J gene lost 4 bases, with 9 bases spanning the gap. Looked up from germline, CDR1 is SGHDN and CDR2 is FVKESK. CDR3 length: 15 residues. CDR3 in DNA: TGTGCCAGCAGCCAAGAAACGGGACTCACCGGGGAGCTGTTTTTT. It translates to CASSQETGLTGELFF.